The 17 T cell receptor beta chains reported below all come from one sample, sequenced in a study of blood T cell repertoires in COVID-19. Only in-frame clones appear in the TCRdb table, and some are missing; sequencing was by immunoSEQ multiplex PCR. Here the sample spans roughly 230,000 clones, 65% to 90% being singletons. Sequencing was performed on peripheral blood. These receptors all stem from a woman aged 45-65 years with acute or convalescent COVID-19.

This clone has a handful of counts. The chain is built from TRBV7-2 and TRBJ2-7; D ambiguous. Germline CDR1 is SGHTA and CDR2 is FQGNSA. This CDR3 is built from 12 residues. Deletions cut 2 bases from V and 6 bases from J, with 8 bases between. CDR3 bases: TGTGCCAGCAGCTTAACGGGTTCCGAGCAGTACTTC. The encoded protein is CASSLTGSEQYF.

The J gene is TRBJ2-7, the V gene TRBV21-1; the table's D gene call, TRBD1, was not cross checked with the DNA. TRBV21-1 is noted as a pseudogene. CDR3 length: 16 amino acids. CDR3 sequence reads: CASSKAQNSNKYEQYF. The CDR3 region has the DNA TGTGCCAGCAGCAAAGCGCAGAACAGTAACAAATACGAGCAGTACTTC.

This clone was recorded a few times. This sequence joins TRBV7-4 and TRBJ1-5, with D uncertain. This CDR3 is built from 12 residues. Deletions cut 2 bases from V and 9 bases from J, with 8 bases between. The germline gives CDR1 SGHVT, CDR2 SQSDAQ. The CDR3 sequence is CASSLFGMPQHF. The CDR3 DNA sequence: TGTGCCAGCAGCTTATTCGGTATGCCCCAGCATTTT.

V is TRBV18 and J is TRBJ2-7; D is possibly TRBD2 (6 bases). The length of the CDR3 is 13 residues. Trimming removed 2 bases from V and 5 bases from J, with 10 bases in between. Germline CDR1 KGHSH, CDR2 LQKENI. In DNA form, the CDR3 reads TGTGCCAGCTCACCAGACTGGGGGGACGAGCAGTACTTC. This translates into CASSPDWGDEQYF.

The chain recombines TRBV19 with TRBJ2-5; 12 nucleotides match TRBD1. J was trimmed by 5 bases and V by 6 bases; bases with no gene match: 4. CDR3 length equals 14 residues. Germline V gene data show CDR1 as LNHDA and CDR2 as SQIVND (reference sequence). CDR3 region: CASRGTGGLETQYF. The CDR3 DNA is TGTGCCAGTAGAGGGACAGGGGGCTTGGAGACCCAGTACTTC.

The chain combines TRBV29-1 with TRBJ2-4; D is unclear. The CDR3 is 13 residues long. Per the germline V gene, CDR1 is SQVTM and CDR2 is ANQGSEA. V gave up 4 bases and J gave up 0 bases, with 7 bases separating them. The CDR3 DNA follows: TGCAGCGTTGGTCCATTAGCCAAAAACATTCAGTACTTC. Protein sequence: CSVGPLAKNIQYF.

The CDR3 sequence is CASSREYGTEAFF. The CDR3 nucleotides are TGTGCCAGCAGCCGGGAGTACGGCACTGAAGCTTTCTTT. V is TRBV14 and J is TRBJ1-1; D gene unclear. V was clipped by 4 bases and J by 4 bases, with 10 bases between them. This CDR3 is 13 amino acids long. Germline assignment: CDR1 SGHDN and CDR2 FVKESK. The entire variable domain, with the rest obtained from reference TRBV14 and TRBJ1-1, is as follows: EAGVTQFPSHSVIEKGQTVTLRCDPISGHDNLYWYRRVMGKEIKFLLHFVKESKQDESGMPNNRFLAERTGGTYSTLKVQPAELEDSGVYFCASSREYGTEAFFGQGTRLTVV.

The genes are TRBV21-1 and TRBJ2-5; the DNA was not compared with TRBD1, the D call given in the table. TRBV21-1 is marked as a pseudogene. The CDR3 length is 15 residues. As DNA, the CDR3 is TGTGCCAGCAGCACCCTTACAGGGCGCAGAGAGACCCAGTACTTC. As protein: CASSTLTGRRETQYF.

CDR3 nucleotide sequence: TGTGCCATCAGCCTACGACAGGGCTCGGAAGCTTTCTTT. Its protein product is CAISLRQGSEAFF. The rearrangement joins TRBV10-3 to TRBJ1-1; TRBD1 matches 7 bases. The V gene end was trimmed by 6 bases and the J gene end by 8 bases; junction bases not matched to a gene: 9. This CDR3 has 13 residues. Germline V gene sequence: CDR1 ENHRY, CDR2 SYGVKD.

CDR3: CASSLKQPGQGNTEAFF. In DNA form, the CDR3 reads TGCGCCAGCAGCCTTAAACAACCGGGACAGGGGAACACTGAAGCTTTCTTT. The rearrangement joins TRBV4-3 to TRBJ1-1, with 9 positions matching TRBD1. The germline V gene has CDR1 LGHNA and CDR2 YSLEER. The CDR3 length is 17 residues. V shed 4 bases and J 1 base; nucleotides not matched to a gene: 10.

The V gene is TRBV30, the J gene TRBJ1-2; the D gene is possibly TRBD1 (6 bases). The V and J ends lost 1 base and 5 bases respectively, with 11 bases between them. This CDR3 contains 13 residues. Germline assignment: CDR1 GTSNPN and CDR2 SVGIG (reference sequence). CDR3 sequence reads: CAWSERTDYGYTF. The CDR3, as DNA: TGTGCCTGGAGTGAACGGACAGATTATGGCTACACCTTC.

CDR3 loop: CASSFSSGSLSDTQYF. The CDR3, as DNA: TGTGCCAGCAGCTTTTCCTCGGGGAGCCTCAGCGATACGCAGTATTTT. V usage is TRBV7-2 and J usage is TRBJ2-3; TRBD2 might be the D (5 bases). The CDR3 is 16 amino acids. The germline V gene encodes CDR1 SGHTA and CDR2 FQGNSA. Deletions cut 3 bases from V and 6 bases from J, with 19 bases between.

Many counts were recorded for this clone. This rearrangement joins TRBV28 to TRBJ2-7, with 9 bases matching TRBD2. The trim removed 2 bases at V and 0 bases at J, leaving 11 bases unmatched. CDR1 and CDR2 (germline): MDHEN, SYDVKM. The CDR3 consists of 18 residues. CDR3 bases: TGTGCCAGCAGTTTACTAGCGGGGTTAACGACGAGCTCCTACGAGCAGTACTTC. This codes for CASSLLAGLTTSSYEQYF. Variable domain in full (rest from reference TRBV28 and TRBJ2-7): DVKVTQSSRYLVKRTGEKVFLECVQDMDHENMFWYRQDPGLGLRLIYFSYDVKMKEKGDIPEGYSVSREKKERFSLILESASTNQTSMYLCASSLLAGLTTSSYEQYFGPGTRLTVT.

This chain uses TRBV5-1 with TRBJ1-4; D unresolved. The CDR3 totals 15 residues. Trimming shortened V by 5 bases and J by 2 bases, and 13 bases separated the two germline ends. The V gene's germline CDR1 is SGHRS and CDR2 YFSETQ. Here the CDR3 DNA reads TGCGCCAGCAGGGGTACAGTTTCGACTAATGAAAAACTGTTTTTT. Encoded protein: CASRGTVSTNEKLFF. Variable domain in full (rest from reference TRBV5-1 and TRBJ1-4): KAGVTQTPRYLIKTRGQQVTLSCSPISGHRSVSWYQQTPGQGLQFLFEYFSETQRNKGNFPGRFSGRQFSNSRSEMNVSTLELGDSALYLCASRGTVSTNEKLFFGSGTQLSVL.

The rearrangement links TRBV5-6 to TRBJ2-5, with a possible D match to TRBD2 (6 bases). The CDR3 length is 12 residues. The germline CDR1 and CDR2 sequences are SGHDT and YYEEEE. V was pared by 2 bases and J by 7 bases, with 9 bases between. CDR3 DNA: TGTGCCAGCAGCTTTTACGGGGGGACCCAGTACTTC. Its protein product is CASSFYGGTQYF.

This clone was seen once. The gene calls are TRBV5-4 and TRBJ2-7, with 9 bases identical to TRBD1. Germline-derived CDR1 and CDR2 are SGHNT and YYREEE (reference sequence). The CDR3 totals 15 residues. Unmatched junction bases numbered 9, after V lost 4 bases and J lost 4 bases. The CDR3 region is CASSNDRGSAYEQYF. CDR3 coding DNA: TGTGCCAGCAGCAACGACAGGGGGTCTGCGTACGAGCAGTACTTC.

The chain uses TRBV16 and TRBJ2-6, with 7 bases lining up with TRBD2. The germline gives CDR1 KGHSY, CDR2 FQNENV. The V segment lost 4 bases and the J segment 3 bases; nucleotides outside the gene matches: 6. The CDR3 loop spans 16 amino acids. The CDR3 DNA is TGTGCCAGCAGCCTTGGGAGGGCAGATGGGGCCAACGTCCTGACTTTC. It specifies CASSLGRADGANVLTF.